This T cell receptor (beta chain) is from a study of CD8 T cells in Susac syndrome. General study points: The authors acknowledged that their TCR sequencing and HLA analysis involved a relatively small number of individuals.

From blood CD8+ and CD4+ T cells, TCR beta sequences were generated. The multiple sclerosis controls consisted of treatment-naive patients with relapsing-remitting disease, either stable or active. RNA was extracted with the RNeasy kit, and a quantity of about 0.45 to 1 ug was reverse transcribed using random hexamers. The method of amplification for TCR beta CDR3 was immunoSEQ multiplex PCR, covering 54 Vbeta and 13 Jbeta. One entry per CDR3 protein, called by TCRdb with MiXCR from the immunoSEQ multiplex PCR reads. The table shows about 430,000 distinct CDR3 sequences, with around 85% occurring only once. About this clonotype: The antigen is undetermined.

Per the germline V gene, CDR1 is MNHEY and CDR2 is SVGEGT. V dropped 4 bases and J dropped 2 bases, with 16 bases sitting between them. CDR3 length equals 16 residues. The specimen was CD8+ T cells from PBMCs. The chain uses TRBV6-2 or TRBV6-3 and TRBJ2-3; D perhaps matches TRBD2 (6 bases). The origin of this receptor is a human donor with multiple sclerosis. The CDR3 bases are TGTGCCAGCAGTTTTGCCCATAGCGGCAACACAGATACGCAGTATTTT. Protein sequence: CASSFAHSGNTDTQYF.